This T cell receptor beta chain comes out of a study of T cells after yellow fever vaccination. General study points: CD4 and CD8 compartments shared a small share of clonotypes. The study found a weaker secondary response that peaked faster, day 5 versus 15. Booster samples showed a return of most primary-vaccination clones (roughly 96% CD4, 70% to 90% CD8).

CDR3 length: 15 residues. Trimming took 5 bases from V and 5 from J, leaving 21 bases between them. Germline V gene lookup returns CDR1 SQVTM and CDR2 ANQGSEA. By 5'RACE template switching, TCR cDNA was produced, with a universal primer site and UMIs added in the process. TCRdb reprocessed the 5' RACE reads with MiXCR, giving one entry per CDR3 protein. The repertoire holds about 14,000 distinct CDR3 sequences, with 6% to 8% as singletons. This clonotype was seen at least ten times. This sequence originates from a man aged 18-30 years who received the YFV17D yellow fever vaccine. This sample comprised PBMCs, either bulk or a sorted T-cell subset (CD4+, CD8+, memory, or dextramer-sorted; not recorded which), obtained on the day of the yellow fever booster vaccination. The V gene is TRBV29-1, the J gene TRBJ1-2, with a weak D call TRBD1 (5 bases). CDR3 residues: CSVYPTSGTFYGYTF. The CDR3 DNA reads TGCAGCGTTTACCCTACCTCAGGGACCTTTTATGGCTACACCTTC.